This T cell receptor (beta chain) was recorded in a study of Ad26.COV2.S vaccination and SARS-CoV-2 variants. Study-level background: Intramuscular Ad26.COV2.S at 5x10^10 or 1x10^11 viral particles. Overall study findings and caveats: Comparable non-spike TCR breadth was observed in vaccine and placebo recipients.

Treatment of the sample: 19 received Ad26.COV2.S at low or high dose, single or two shots; several received placebo; per-sample allocation not given. The samples were gathered on day 63 after the first injection of vaccine or placebo. Concerning this clone itself: Its antigen remains unknown. At one of its ends the junction is not consistent with the germline gene, which may arise from a read error.

The assay was immunoSEQ multiplex PCR, and TCRdb's table has in-frame clones only and misses some. Of hundreds of thousands of clones in the sample, under 90% were seen once. Germline V gene data show CDR1 as DFQATT and CDR2 as SNEGSKA (reference sequence). This CDR3 is built from 11 residues. The V gene is TRBV20-1, the J gene TRBJ2-5; D is unresolved. The TCR comes from a person between 18 and 60 years old who received the Ad26.COV2.S COVID-19 vaccine or a placebo. The specimen comprised peripheral blood, sampled in a trial of Ad26.COV2.S vaccine versus placebo. CDR3 sequence: CSARDIMAWNF. In nucleotides, the CDR3 is TGCAGTGCTAGAGATATAATGGCGTGGAACTTC.